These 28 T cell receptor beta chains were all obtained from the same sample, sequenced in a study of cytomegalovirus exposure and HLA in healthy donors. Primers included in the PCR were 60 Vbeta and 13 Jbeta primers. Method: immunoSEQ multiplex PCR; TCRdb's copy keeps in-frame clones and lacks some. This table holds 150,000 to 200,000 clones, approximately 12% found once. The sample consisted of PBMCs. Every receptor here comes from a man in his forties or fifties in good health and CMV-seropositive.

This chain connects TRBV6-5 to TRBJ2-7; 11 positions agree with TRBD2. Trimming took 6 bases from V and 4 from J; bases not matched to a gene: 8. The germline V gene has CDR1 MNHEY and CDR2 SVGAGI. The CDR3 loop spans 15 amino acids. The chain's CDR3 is CASRANLAGGYEQYF. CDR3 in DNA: TGTGCCAGCAGAGCTAATCTAGCGGGGGGATACGAGCAGTACTTC.

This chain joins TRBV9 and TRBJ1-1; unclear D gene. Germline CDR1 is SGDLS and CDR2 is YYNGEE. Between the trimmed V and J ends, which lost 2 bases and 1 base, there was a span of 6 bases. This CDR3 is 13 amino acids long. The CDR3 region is CASSVSPNTEAFF. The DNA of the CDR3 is TGTGCCAGCAGCGTGAGCCCGAACACTGAAGCTTTCTTT. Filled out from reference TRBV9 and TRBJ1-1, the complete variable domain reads DSGVTQTPKHLITATGQRVTLRCSPRSGDLSVYWYQQSLDQGLQFLIQYYNGEERAKGNILERFSAQQFPDLHSELNLSSLELGDSALYFCASSVSPNTEAFFGQGTRLTVV.

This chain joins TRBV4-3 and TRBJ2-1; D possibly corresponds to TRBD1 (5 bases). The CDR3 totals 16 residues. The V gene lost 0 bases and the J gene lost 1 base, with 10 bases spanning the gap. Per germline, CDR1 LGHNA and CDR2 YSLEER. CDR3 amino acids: CASSQDHRQSYNEQFF. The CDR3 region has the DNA TGCGCCAGCAGCCAAGACCACCGACAGTCCTACAATGAGCAGTTCTTC.

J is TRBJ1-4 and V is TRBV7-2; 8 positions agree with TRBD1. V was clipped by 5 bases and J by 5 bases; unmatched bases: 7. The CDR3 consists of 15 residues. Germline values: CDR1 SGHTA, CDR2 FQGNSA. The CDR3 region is CASSPTGTGNEKLFF. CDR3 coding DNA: TGTGCCAGCAGCCCAACCGGGACAGGAAATGAAAAACTGTTTTTT.

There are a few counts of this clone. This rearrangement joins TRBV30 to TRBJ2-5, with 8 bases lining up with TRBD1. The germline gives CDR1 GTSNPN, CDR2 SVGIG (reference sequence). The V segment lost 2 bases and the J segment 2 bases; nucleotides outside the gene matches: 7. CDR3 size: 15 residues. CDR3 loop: CAWSYRGSPQETQYF. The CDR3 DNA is TGTGCCTGGAGTTACAGGGGGTCTCCACAAGAGACCCAGTACTTC.

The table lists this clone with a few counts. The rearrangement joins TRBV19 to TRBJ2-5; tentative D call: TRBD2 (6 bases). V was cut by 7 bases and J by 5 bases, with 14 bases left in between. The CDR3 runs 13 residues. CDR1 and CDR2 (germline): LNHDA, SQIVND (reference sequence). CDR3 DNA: TGTGCCAGTACTACGACTGGGGGGGAGACCCAGTACTTC. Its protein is CASTTTGGETQYF.

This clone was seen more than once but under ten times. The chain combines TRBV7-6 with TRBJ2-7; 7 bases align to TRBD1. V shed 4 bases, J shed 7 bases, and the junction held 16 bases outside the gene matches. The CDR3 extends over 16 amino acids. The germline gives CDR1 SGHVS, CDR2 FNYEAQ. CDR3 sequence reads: CASSSKQGQVPGEQYF. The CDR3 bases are TGTGCCAGCAGCTCCAAACAGGGGCAAGTACCGGGGGAGCAGTACTTC.

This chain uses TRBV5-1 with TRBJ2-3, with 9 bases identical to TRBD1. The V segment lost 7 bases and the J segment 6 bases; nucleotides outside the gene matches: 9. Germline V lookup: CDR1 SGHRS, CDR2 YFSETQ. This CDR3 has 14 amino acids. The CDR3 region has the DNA TGCGCCAGCGAGACGACAGGGGGGTCCGATACGCAGTATTTT. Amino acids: CASETTGGSDTQYF.

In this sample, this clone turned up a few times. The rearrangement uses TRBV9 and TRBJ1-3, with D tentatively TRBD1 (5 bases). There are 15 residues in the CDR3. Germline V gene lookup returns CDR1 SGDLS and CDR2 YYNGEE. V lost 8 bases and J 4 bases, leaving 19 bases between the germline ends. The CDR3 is CASTHQGVRGNTIYF. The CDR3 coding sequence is TGTGCCAGTACCCACCAAGGGGTAAGGGGAAACACCATATATTTT.

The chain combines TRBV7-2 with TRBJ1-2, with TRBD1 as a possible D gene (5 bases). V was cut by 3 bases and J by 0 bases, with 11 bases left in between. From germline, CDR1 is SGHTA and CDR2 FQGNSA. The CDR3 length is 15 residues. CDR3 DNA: TGTGCCAGCAGCTTCCCGGGGGTAGCTAACTATGGCTACACCTTC. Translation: CASSFPGVANYGYTF.

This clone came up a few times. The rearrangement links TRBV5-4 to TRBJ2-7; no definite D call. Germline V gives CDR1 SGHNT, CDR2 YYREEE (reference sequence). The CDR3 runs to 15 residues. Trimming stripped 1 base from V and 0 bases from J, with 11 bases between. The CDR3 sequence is CASSLNSLSSYEQYF. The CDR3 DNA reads TGTGCCAGCAGCTTGAACAGTCTGAGCTCCTACGAGCAGTACTTC.

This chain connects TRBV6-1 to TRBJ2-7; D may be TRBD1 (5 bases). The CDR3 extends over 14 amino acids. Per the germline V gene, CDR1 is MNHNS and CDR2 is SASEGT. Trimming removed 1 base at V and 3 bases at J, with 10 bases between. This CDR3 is CASSEVGAIYEQYF. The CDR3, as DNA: TGTGCCAGCAGTGAAGTAGGGGCCATCTACGAGCAGTACTTC.

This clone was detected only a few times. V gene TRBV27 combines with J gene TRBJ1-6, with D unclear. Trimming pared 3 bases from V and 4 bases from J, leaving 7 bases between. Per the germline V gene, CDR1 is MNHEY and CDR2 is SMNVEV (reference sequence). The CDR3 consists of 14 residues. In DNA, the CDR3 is TGTGCCAGCAGTTTTGAGGGATATAATTCACCCCTCCACTTT. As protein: CASSFEGYNSPLHF.

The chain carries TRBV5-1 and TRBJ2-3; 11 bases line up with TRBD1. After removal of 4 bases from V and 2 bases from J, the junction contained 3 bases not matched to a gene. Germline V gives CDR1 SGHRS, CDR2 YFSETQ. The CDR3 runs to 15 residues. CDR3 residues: CASSGGQGDTDTQYF. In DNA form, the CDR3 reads TGCGCCAGCAGCGGGGGACAGGGGGACACAGATACGCAGTATTTT.

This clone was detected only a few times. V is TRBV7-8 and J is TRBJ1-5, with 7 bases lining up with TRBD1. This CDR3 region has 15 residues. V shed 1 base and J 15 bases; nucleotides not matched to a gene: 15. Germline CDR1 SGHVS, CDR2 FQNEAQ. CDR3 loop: CASSLVSNGGQPSHF. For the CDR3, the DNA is TGTGCCAGCAGCTTAGTCAGTAACGGGGGACAGCCCTCGCATTTT.

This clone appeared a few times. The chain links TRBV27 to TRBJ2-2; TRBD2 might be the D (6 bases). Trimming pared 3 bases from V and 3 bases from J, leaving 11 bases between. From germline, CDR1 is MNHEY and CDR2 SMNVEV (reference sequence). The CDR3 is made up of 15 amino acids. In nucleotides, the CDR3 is TGTGCCAGCAGTTTTGGGGGGTGGGACACCGGGGAGCTGTTTTTT. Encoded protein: CASSFGGWDTGELFF.

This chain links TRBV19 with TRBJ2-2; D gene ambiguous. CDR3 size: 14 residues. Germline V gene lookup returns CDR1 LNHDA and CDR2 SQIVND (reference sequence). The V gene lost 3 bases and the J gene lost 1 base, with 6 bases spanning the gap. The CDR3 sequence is CASSIPVNTGELFF. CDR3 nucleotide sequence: TGTGCCAGTAGTATCCCGGTGAACACCGGGGAGCTGTTTTTT.

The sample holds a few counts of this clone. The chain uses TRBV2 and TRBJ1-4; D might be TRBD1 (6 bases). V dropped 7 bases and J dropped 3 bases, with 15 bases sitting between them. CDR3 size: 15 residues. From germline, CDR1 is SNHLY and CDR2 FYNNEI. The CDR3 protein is CASNSDSGANEKLFF. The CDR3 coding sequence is TGTGCCAGCAACTCGGACAGTGGGGCTAATGAAAAACTGTTTTTT.

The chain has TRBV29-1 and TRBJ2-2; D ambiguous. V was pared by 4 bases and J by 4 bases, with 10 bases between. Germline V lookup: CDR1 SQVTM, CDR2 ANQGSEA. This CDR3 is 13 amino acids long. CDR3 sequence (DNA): TGCAGCGTTGGTTCTCTAGGCACCGGGGAGCTGTTTTTT. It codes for CSVGSLGTGELFF.

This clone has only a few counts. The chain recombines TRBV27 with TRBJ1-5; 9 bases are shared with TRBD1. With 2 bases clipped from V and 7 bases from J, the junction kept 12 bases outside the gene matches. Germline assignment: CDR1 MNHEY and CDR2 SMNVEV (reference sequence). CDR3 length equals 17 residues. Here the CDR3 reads CASSLNSGDRVLQPQHF. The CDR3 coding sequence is TGTGCCAGCAGTTTAAACTCCGGGGACAGGGTATTGCAGCCCCAGCATTTT.

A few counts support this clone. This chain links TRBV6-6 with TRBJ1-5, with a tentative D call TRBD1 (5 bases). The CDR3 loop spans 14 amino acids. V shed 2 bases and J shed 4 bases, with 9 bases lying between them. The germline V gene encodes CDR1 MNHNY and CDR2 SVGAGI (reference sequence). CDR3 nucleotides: TGTGCCAGCAGTTACGGGGGGAGGAATCAGCCCCAGCATTTT. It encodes CASSYGGRNQPQHF.

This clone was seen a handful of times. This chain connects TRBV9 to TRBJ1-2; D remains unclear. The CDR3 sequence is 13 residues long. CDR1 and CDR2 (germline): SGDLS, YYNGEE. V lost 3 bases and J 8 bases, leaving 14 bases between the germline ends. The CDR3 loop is CASSAVGVGGYTF. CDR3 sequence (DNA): TGTGCCAGCAGCGCCGTCGGGGTCGGCGGCTACACCTTC.

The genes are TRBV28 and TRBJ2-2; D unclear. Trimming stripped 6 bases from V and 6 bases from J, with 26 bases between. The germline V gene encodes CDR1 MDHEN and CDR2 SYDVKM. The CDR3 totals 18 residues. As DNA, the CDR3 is TGTGCCAGCAGCCCCAATCTTTTAGGCAGCGCTCTGGCCGGGGAGCTGTTTTTT. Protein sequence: CASSPNLLGSALAGELFF. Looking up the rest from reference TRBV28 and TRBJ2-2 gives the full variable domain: DVKVTQSSRYLVKRTGEKVFLECVQDMDHENMFWYRQDPGLGLRLIYFSYDVKMKEKGDIPEGYSVSREKKERFSLILESASTNQTSMYLCASSPNLLGSALAGELFFGEGSRLTVL.

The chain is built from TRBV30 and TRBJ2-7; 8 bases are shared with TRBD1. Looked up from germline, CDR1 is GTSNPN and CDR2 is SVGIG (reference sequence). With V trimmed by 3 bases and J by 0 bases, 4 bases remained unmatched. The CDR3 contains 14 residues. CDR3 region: CAWRRDRFSYEQYF. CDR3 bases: TGTGCCTGGAGGCGGGACAGGTTCTCCTACGAGCAGTACTTC.

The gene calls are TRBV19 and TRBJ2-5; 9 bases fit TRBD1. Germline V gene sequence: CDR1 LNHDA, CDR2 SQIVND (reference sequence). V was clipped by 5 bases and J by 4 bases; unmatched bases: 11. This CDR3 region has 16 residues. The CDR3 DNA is TGTGCCAGTAGTCCTGGGACAGGGAGGTTTTCAGAGACCCAGTACTTC. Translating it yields CASSPGTGRFSETQYF. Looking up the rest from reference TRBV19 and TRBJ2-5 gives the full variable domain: DGGITQSPKYLFRKEGQNVTLSCEQNLNHDAMYWYRQDPGQGLRLIYYSQIVNDFQKGDIAEGYSVSREKKESFPLTVTSAQKNPTAFYLCASSPGTGRFSETQYFGPGTRLLVL.

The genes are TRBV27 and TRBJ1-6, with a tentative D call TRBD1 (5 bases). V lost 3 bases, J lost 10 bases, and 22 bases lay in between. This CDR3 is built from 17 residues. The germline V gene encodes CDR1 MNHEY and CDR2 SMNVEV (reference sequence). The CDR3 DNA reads TGTGCCAGCAGTTTCTATCGTAGGAGGGGTGGAAGCTCACCCCTCCACTTT. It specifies CASSFYRRRGGSSPLHF.

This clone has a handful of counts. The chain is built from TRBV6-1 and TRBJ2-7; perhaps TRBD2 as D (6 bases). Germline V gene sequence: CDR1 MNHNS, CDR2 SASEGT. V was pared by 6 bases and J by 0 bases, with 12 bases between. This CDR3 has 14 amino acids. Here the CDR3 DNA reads TGTGCCAGCAGGAGGGTAGCGGCCTCCTACGAGCAGTACTTC. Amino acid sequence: CASRRVAASYEQYF.

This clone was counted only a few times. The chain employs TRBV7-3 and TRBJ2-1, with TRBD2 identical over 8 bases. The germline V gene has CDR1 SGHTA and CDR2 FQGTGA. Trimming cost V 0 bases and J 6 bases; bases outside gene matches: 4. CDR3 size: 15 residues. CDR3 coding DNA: TGTGCCAGCAGCTTAACTAGCGGGGTGTTCAATGAGCAGTTCTTC. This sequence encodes CASSLTSGVFNEQFF. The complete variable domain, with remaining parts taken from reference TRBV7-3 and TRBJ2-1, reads GAGVSQTPSNKVTEKGKYVELRCDPISGHTALYWYRQSLGQGPEFLIYFQGTGAADDSGLPNDRFFAVRPEGSVSTLKIQRTERGDSAVYLCASSLTSGVFNEQFFGPGTRLTVL.